This TCR beta chain appears in the sequencing data of a study of T cells after yellow fever vaccination. Germline assignment: CDR1 MNHEY and CDR2 SMNVEV (reference sequence). Trimming took 5 bases from V and 5 from J; bases not matched to a gene: 6. This CDR3 comprises 14 residues. TCRdb passed the 5' RACE reads through MiXCR, listing each CDR3 protein once. The sample lists roughly 350,000 distinct CDR3 sequences; approximately 4% were seen once. The source is a man aged 18 to 30 who received the YFV17D yellow fever vaccine. The chain has TRBV27 and TRBJ2-5; 9 nucleotides match TRBD1. The sample here was PBMCs, taken 5 days after the yellow fever booster vaccination. The CDR3 protein is CASSPGTGLETQYF. The CDR3 coding sequence is TGTGCCAGCAGTCCCGGGACAGGGTTGGAGACCCAGTACTTC.